By frequency, the clone carrying this T cell receptor (beta chain) registers medium-sized. Its antigen is unknown. Researchers prepared the TRB cDNA libraries using 5' RACE with UMI labels. After re-calling the 5' RACE reads, TCRdb lists one entry per CDR3 protein, DNA absent. The data show about 3,400 distinct CDR3 sequences, and the top ten clones hold about 2%. The CDR3 sequence is 12 residues long. Germline CDR1 reads SQVTM; CDR2 reads ANQGSEA. The sorter processed each CD8+ T cell subset in triplicate at 300,000 cells apiece. This sample was taken from a study of CXCR3-negative and CXCR3-positive naive CD8 T cells. Findings of the study overall: In naive cells, CXCR3-negative and CXCR3-positive subsets had similar TRBV-TRBJ usage; memory cells differed. Across naive subsets, surface CD5 expression was comparable, and TCR strength was inferred from properties of the TRB CDR3. Sequencing showed both naive subsets with comparably high diversity, and memory CD8+ cells much lower.

This clonotype was obtained from a human donor in good health. Some clones in this sample may be carry-over from other donors' samples. The specimen sequenced was naive CXCR3- CD8+ T cells from blood. Subset denoted: CD45RO-CCR7+CD27+CD95- naive CD8+ T cells lacking CXCR3 (TNR3-). The chain is built from TRBV29-1 and TRBJ1-2; absent DNA, TCRdb's TRBD1 call cannot be checked. CDR3 sequence reads: CSVADRVYGYTF.